These 23 T cell receptor beta chains were sequenced from one sample in a study of identical twins. Via MiXCR, TCRdb re-called the 5' RACE reads, giving one row per CDR3 protein. The repertoire holds fewer than 500,000 distinct CDR3 sequences, with roughly an eighth as singletons. These data were likewise used in another study, on yellow fever vaccine responses in identical twins.

The sequencing input was CD4+ T cells sorted from blood. These receptors were obtained from a woman under 30 in good health.

The chain carries TRBV3-1 and TRBJ2-2; a weak D match, TRBD1 (6 bases). CDR3 length: 16 residues. Trimming removed 3 bases at V and 2 bases at J, with 13 bases between. Looked up from germline, CDR1 is LGHDT and CDR2 is YNNKEL (reference sequence). The CDR3 sequence is CASSQGRGANTGELFF. DNA for the CDR3: TGTGCCAGCAGCCAGGGCAGGGGCGCCAACACCGGGGAGCTGTTTTTT.

This clonotype was picked up a small number of times. The J gene is TRBJ2-7, the V gene TRBV5-5, with 9 bases that match TRBD1. Per the germline V gene, CDR1 is SGHKS and CDR2 is YYEKEE (reference sequence). This CDR3 region has 15 residues. Trimming removed 2 bases from V and 2 bases from J; junction bases left unmatched: 5. CDR3 in amino acids: CASSFRDREPYEQYF. The CDR3 DNA sequence: TGTGCCAGCAGCTTCCGGGACAGGGAACCCTACGAGCAGTACTTC.

This CDR3 reads CSARDPSGVEDTQYF. The CDR3 coding sequence is TGCAGTGCTAGAGATCCTAGCGGAGTAGAAGATACGCAGTATTTT. This chain joins TRBV20-1 and TRBJ2-3; 7 positions agree with TRBD2. The CDR3 runs to 15 residues. The germline V gene has CDR1 DFQATT and CDR2 SNEGSKA (reference sequence). The ends lost 0 bases at V and 5 bases at J; junction bases unmatched: 8.

Many counts were recorded for this clonotype. The chain joins TRBV12-3 or TRBV12-4 to TRBJ2-7; 8 bases map to TRBD1. With 5 bases clipped from V and 6 bases from J, the junction kept 6 bases outside the gene matches. The CDR3 spans 13 residues. Here the CDR3 reads CASSPRGLGEQYF. As DNA, the CDR3 is TGTGCCAGCAGTCCCAGGGGGCTCGGCGAGCAGTACTTC.

This clonotype was seen a few times. The chain uses TRBV12-3 or TRBV12-4 and TRBJ2-3; 10 bases line up with TRBD2. The CDR3 is 16 residues long. Losses at the gene ends were 5 bases for V and 4 bases for J; bases not matched to a gene: 9. CDR3 bases: TGTGCCAGCAGTCCAGCGGGGGGGCCAAAGGCAGATACGCAGTATTTT. As protein: CASSPAGGPKADTQYF.

The J gene is TRBJ1-6, the V gene TRBV6-5; D ambiguous. CDR3 length: 16 amino acids. V was cut by 4 bases and J by 5 bases, with 15 bases left in between. Looked up from germline, CDR1 is MNHEY and CDR2 is SVGAGI. The chain's CDR3 is CASSLTGRPHNSPLHF. The CDR3 DNA reads as TGTGCCAGCAGTTTGACCGGGAGGCCTCATAATTCACCCCTCCACTTT.

This clonotype was found a few times. The genes are TRBV3-1 and TRBJ1-4; no reliable D call. The V gene lost 0 bases and the J gene lost 10 bases, with 3 bases spanning the gap. The CDR3 has 11 amino acids. From germline, CDR1 is LGHDT and CDR2 YNNKEL (reference sequence). CDR3: CASSQEAKLFF. In nucleotides, the CDR3 is TGTGCCAGCAGCCAAGAGGCAAAACTGTTTTTT.

Only a few counts were recorded for this clonotype. The V and J genes are TRBV27 and TRBJ2-1, with D tentatively TRBD2 (6 bases). The V end was cut by 5 bases, the J end by 12 bases, with 17 bases between. The germline gives CDR1 MNHEY, CDR2 SMNVEV (reference sequence). This CDR3 has 13 residues. CDR3 nucleotide sequence: TGTGCCAGCAGTGCGACGAGGGACTTAGGGCAGTTCTTC. It yields the protein CASSATRDLGQFF.

The table lists this clonotype with a few counts. The chain links TRBV2 to TRBJ2-3; D possibly matches TRBD1 or TRBD2 (5 bases each). The CDR3 is made up of 14 amino acids. The germline V and J ends were trimmed by 4 bases and 2 bases, with 10 bases remaining between them. Germline V gives CDR1 SNHLY, CDR2 FYNNEI. The CDR3 DNA reads TGTGCCAGCAGTGCAGAGGGGATCACAGATACGCAGTATTTT. Amino acid sequence: CASSAEGITDTQYF.

This chain joins TRBV9 and TRBJ2-2; D unclear. V was trimmed by 0 bases and J by 4 bases, leaving 10 bases between them. The CDR3 contains 15 residues. Germline V gene lookup returns CDR1 SGDLS and CDR2 YYNGEE. Written as DNA, the CDR3 is TGTGCCAGCAGCGTAGGACGCTCTCCCACCGGGGAGCTGTTTTTT. This encodes CASSVGRSPTGELFF.

The chain carries TRBV6-6 and TRBJ2-7; TRBD2 matches 7 bases. The germline gives CDR1 MNHNY, CDR2 SVGAGI (reference sequence). J was trimmed by 7 bases and V by 3 bases; bases with no gene match: 6. The CDR3 sequence is 13 residues long. The CDR3 is CASSYGQGGEQYF. In DNA form, the CDR3 reads TGTGCCAGCAGTTATGGGCAGGGAGGGGAGCAGTACTTC.

This clonotype was seen at least ten times. The chain links TRBV7-2 to TRBJ2-7; TRBD1 agrees at 7 bases. With V trimmed by 5 bases and J by 1 base, 5 bases remained unmatched. This CDR3 has 14 amino acids. CDR1 SGHTA and CDR2 FQGNSA come from the germline V gene. CDR3 residues: CASSLRTGSYEQYF. CDR3 nucleotides: TGTGCCAGCAGCCTAAGGACAGGTTCCTACGAGCAGTACTTC.

The V gene is TRBV10-3, the J gene TRBJ2-7; the match to TRBD1 covers 7 bases. V was clipped by 6 bases and J by 3 bases; unmatched bases: 2. CDR1 is ENHRY, CDR2 SYGVKD, per germline. The CDR3 sequence is 12 residues long. The CDR3 spells CAISDRVYEQYF. Written as DNA, the CDR3 is TGTGCCATCAGCGACAGGGTCTACGAGCAGTACTTC.

The chain combines TRBV11-2 with TRBJ2-1; tentative D call: TRBD2 (5 bases). The CDR3 sequence is 17 residues long. Germline lookup yields CDR1 SGHAT and CDR2 FQNNGV. V lost 3 bases, J lost 0 bases, and 15 bases lay in between. The CDR3: CASSFQLRSDSYNEQFF. The CDR3 DNA reads as TGTGCCAGCAGCTTTCAACTGCGTAGCGACTCCTACAATGAGCAGTTCTTC.

Ten or more counts support this clonotype. The chain has TRBV25-1 and TRBJ2-7; TRBD2 aligns across 8 bases. The V and J ends lost 11 bases and 0 bases, in that order; junction bases with no gene match: 3. The CDR3 has 12 residues. CDR1 is MGHDK, CDR2 SYGVNS, per germline. The CDR3 DNA is TGTGCCTCCCGGGGGGGCTCCTACGAGCAGTACTTC. Its translation is CASRGGSYEQYF.

The rearrangement uses TRBV2 and TRBJ2-1; D could derive from TRBD1 or TRBD2 (5 bases each). The V end lost 2 bases, the J end lost 7 bases, and 12 bases lay between the germline ends. Germline V gene data show CDR1 as SNHLY and CDR2 as FYNNEI. The CDR3 runs to 14 residues. The CDR3 region has the DNA TGTGCCAGCAGTGAAACACCGAGGGGTAATGAGCAGTTCTTC. Protein: CASSETPRGNEQFF.

The chain is built from TRBV7-6 and TRBJ2-1; 9 positions match TRBD2. Germline V CDR1 and CDR2: SGHVS, FNYEAQ. The CDR3 extends over 17 amino acids. V was pared by 5 bases and J by 7 bases, with 15 bases of the junction left unmatched. The chain's CDR3 is CASSPAGGPPAGNEQFF. The CDR3 DNA is TGTGCCAGCAGCCCAGCGGGGGGCCCCCCAGCTGGTAATGAGCAGTTCTTC.

This chain links TRBV28 with TRBJ1-1; D is unclear. This CDR3 spans 12 amino acids. Per the germline V gene, CDR1 is MDHEN and CDR2 is SYDVKM. Trimming pared 3 bases from V and 6 bases from J, leaving 8 bases between. The CDR3 coding sequence is TGTGCCAGCAGTTTTCTTCTCGCTGAAGCTTTCTTT. Protein: CASSFLLAEAFF.

This clonotype appeared a few times. This CDR3 is CASRKVGDGETQYF. Written as DNA, the CDR3 is TGTGCCAGCAGGAAGGTTGGGGATGGAGAGACCCAGTACTTC. V and J are TRBV5-6 and TRBJ2-5, with D unclear. V lost 5 bases and J lost 4, with 15 bases in between. Germline CDR1 is SGHDT and CDR2 is YYEEEE. The CDR3 covers 14 residues.

This clonotype was counted a few times. The chain joins TRBV6-1 to TRBJ2-7; TRBD1 matches 9 bases. Germline V CDR1 and CDR2: MNHNS, SASEGT. The CDR3 consists of 13 residues. V shed 11 bases, J shed 4 bases, and the junction held 9 bases outside the gene matches. The CDR3 coding sequence is TGTGCCGGAGGGACAGGGCATTCGTACGAGCAGTACTTC. Translating gives CAGGTGHSYEQYF.

This clonotype has just a few counts. V gene TRBV5-1 combines with J gene TRBJ2-5; D not resolved. Germline loops: CDR1 SGHRS, CDR2 YFSETQ. The ends were cut back, 1 base at V and 2 bases at J, with 6 bases in the middle. This CDR3 has 13 amino acids. CDR3 sequence (DNA): TGCGCCAGCAGCTTGCAACCTCAAGAGACCCAGTACTTC. Translating it yields CASSLQPQETQYF.

This sequence joins TRBV15 and TRBJ2-2; D perhaps matches TRBD2 (5 bases). The CDR3 covers 16 residues. The germline CDR1 and CDR2 sequences are LNHNV and YYDKDF (reference sequence). Trimming removed 0 bases from V and 4 bases from J, with 12 bases in between. The CDR3 is CATSRDRTSPTGELFF. DNA of the CDR3: TGTGCCACCAGCAGAGATAGGACTTCGCCCACCGGGGAGCTGTTTTTT.

This clonotype was recorded a few times. This chain joins TRBV6-6 and TRBJ2-5; D tentatively reads TRBD1 or TRBD2 (6 bases each). V was cut by 6 bases and J by 4 bases, with 12 bases left in between. This CDR3 region has 13 residues. Germline CDR1 reads MNHNY; CDR2 reads SVGAGI (reference sequence). The CDR3 DNA follows: TGTGCCAGCAGCGGCAGGGGAGGAGAGACCCAGTACTTC. Translated: CASSGRGGETQYF.